This T cell receptor (beta chain) was recovered during a study of cytomegalovirus exposure and HLA in healthy donors. Study overall: The platform used for the roughly 130 validation repertoires matched that of the 666 first-cohort repertoires, a later analysis reported.

Here immunoSEQ multiplex PCR was the method, and the copy in TCRdb shows in-frame clones only, minus some. The repertoire consists of 200,000 to 300,000 clones, with less than 95% occurring once and the leading ten covering under 4%. Points on this clone: The antigen remains undetermined.

General study points: According to a subsequent analysis, TCR clusters identified in the first cohort showed a tendency to co-occur across the roughly 130 validation repertoires. The study designated fewer than 200 TCR beta chains cytomegalovirus-associated. Specific recognition of CMV antigens was confirmed in vitro for a few chains (all CMV-associated).

The CDR3 totals 17 residues. Germline CDR1 is SGHDT and CDR2 is YYEEEE. V lost 4 bases and J lost 0; bases outside the gene matches: 11. The origin of this receptor is a woman aged 30 to 39 in good health and CMV-seronegative. Sequencing used PBMCs. This sequence joins TRBV5-6 and TRBJ2-3, with 7 bases lining up with TRBD2. CDR3 nucleotides: TGTGCCAGCAGCCCGGTTGGCGGGAGACCTAGCACAGATACGCAGTATTTT. This translates into CASSPVGGRPSTDTQYF.